Sequencing of this T cell receptor (beta chain) was carried out in a study of blood T cell repertoires in COVID-19. All enrollees were roughly 18 to 100 years old and from about two dozen US areas. Researchers sorted participants into cohorts using their self-reported clinical history. Libraries were prepared by immunoSEQ multiplex PCR; TCRdb keeps only in-frame clonotypes and omits some of them. The table lists approximately 270,000 clones, about nine tenths of them singletons, with approximately 1.8% in the top ten. Sequences were obtained from PBMCs or T cells enriched from blood (not recorded which). The sequence was collected from a woman in her sixties who had recovered from COVID-19.

CDR3 sequence reads: CASSTGQVHSGANVLTF. The CDR3 DNA sequence: TGCGCCAGCAGCACCGGACAGGTTCACTCTGGGGCCAACGTCCTGACTTTC. The rearrangement links TRBV5-1 to TRBJ2-6, with 7 bases that match TRBD1. The V and J ends lost 4 bases and 0 bases, in that order; junction bases with no gene match: 7. This CDR3 has 17 amino acids. Germline assignment: CDR1 SGHRS and CDR2 YFSETQ.